A selection of T cell receptor beta chains follows, all from one sample in a study of blood T cell repertoires in COVID-19. Profiling relied on immunoSEQ multiplex PCR, and the TCRdb table lists in-frame clones only, not all of them. The data contain 110,000 to 150,000 clones, approximately 85% of them singletons. The sample was peripheral blood. These receptors originate from a man between 45 and 60 years old with acute or convalescent COVID-19. CDR3s include the opening cysteine and the closing phenylalanine or tryptophan. The D gene is left open where the match is weak. Expanded clones are given a class, and other clones once, few, many or no size at all.

CDR3 DNA: TGCAGTGCTAGTAGGACAGGGGGTTATCAGCCCCAGCATTTT; CDR3 protein: CSASRTGGYQPQHF; D gene: TRBD1; clone size: NA; J gene: TRBJ1-5; V gene: TRBV20-1
CDR3 DNA: TGTGCCAGCTCAGTCCGACAGGGTGGTGTTGGTAGCACTGAAGCTTTCTTT; CDR3 protein: CASSVRQGGVGSTEAFF; D gene: TRBD1; clone size: NA; J gene: TRBJ1-1; V gene: TRBV18
CDR3 DNA: TGTGCCAGCAGGGATAGGGGCGAGCAGTACTTC; CDR3 protein: CASRDRGEQYF; D gene: NA; clone size: NA; J gene: TRBJ2-7; V gene: TRBV11-3
CDR3 DNA: TGTGCCAGCTCACCCGGGACACCCGGGTTCGGTTCACCCCTCCACTTT; CDR3 protein: CASSPGTPGFGSPLHF; D gene: NA; clone size: few; J gene: TRBJ1-6; V gene: TRBV18
CDR3 DNA: TGTGCCTGGAGGCGGGACTCTAACCCAACTGAAGCTTTCTTT; CDR3 protein: CAWRRDSNPTEAFF; D gene: NA; clone size: NA; J gene: TRBJ1-1; V gene: TRBV30
CDR3 DNA: TGTGCTAGCAGCTTAGGAGGGGGCTCTGGAAACACCATATATTTT; CDR3 protein: CASSLGGGSGNTIYF; D gene: NA; clone size: NA; J gene: TRBJ1-3; V gene: TRBV7-7
CDR3 DNA: TGTGCCAGCACCCGTGGGGGCAGGGGGTACGAGCAGTACTTC; CDR3 protein: CASTRGGRGYEQYF; D gene: TRBD1; clone size: NA; J gene: TRBJ2-7; V gene: TRBV3-1/TRBV3-2
CDR3 DNA: TGTGCCAGTAGTGGACAGGTTCTGGACACTGAAGCTTTCTTT; CDR3 protein: CASSGQVLDTEAFF; D gene: TRBD1; clone size: NA; J gene: TRBJ1-1; V gene: TRBV19
CDR3 DNA: TGCGCCAGCAGCCAACCCCTAACAGGGGGCACCGAGCAGTACTTC; CDR3 protein: CASSQPLTGGTEQYF; D gene: TRBD1; clone size: NA; J gene: TRBJ2-7; V gene: TRBV5-1
CDR3 DNA: TGTGCCAGCAGCAATAGGCCGTTAGGGGATAACTACGAGCAGTACTTC; CDR3 protein: CASSNRPLGDNYEQYF; D gene: NA; clone size: NA; J gene: TRBJ2-7; V gene: TRBV21-1
CDR3 DNA: TGCGCCAGCAGCCAAGAGGGAGTTGAAGGGCTTTTAAATCAGCCCCAGCATTTT; CDR3 protein: CASSQEGVEGLLNQPQHF; D gene: NA; clone size: NA; J gene: TRBJ1-5; V gene: TRBV4-1
CDR3 DNA: TGTGCCAGCAGCGTCACAGGGTGGACTAATGAAAAACTGTTTTTT; CDR3 protein: CASSVTGWTNEKLFF; D gene: NA; clone size: NA; J gene: TRBJ1-4; V gene: TRBV5-5
CDR3 DNA: TGTGCCAGCAGCCAAGATGGGGCGCCGAGCACAGATACGCAGTATTTT; CDR3 protein: CASSQDGAPSTDTQYF; D gene: NA; clone size: NA; J gene: TRBJ2-3; V gene: TRBV4-2
CDR3 DNA: TGTGCCTGGAGTGCGACACCCTATAATTCACCCCTCCACTTT; CDR3 protein: CAWSATPYNSPLHF; D gene: NA; clone size: NA; J gene: TRBJ1-6; V gene: TRBV30
CDR3 DNA: TGCAGTGCTAGTAAGGGCGGGGGGGCCTCTGAGCAGTTCTTC; CDR3 protein: CSASKGGGASEQFF; D gene: TRBD2; clone size: NA; J gene: TRBJ2-1; V gene: TRBV20-1
CDR3 DNA: TGTGCCAGCGCCGCACAGGGAAATCAGCCCCAGCATTTT; CDR3 protein: CASAAQGNQPQHF; D gene: NA; clone size: NA; J gene: TRBJ1-5; V gene: TRBV6-4
CDR3 DNA: TGTGCCAGCAGCTTACTCGCCTACAATGAGCAGTTCTTC; CDR3 protein: CASSLLAYNEQFF; D gene: NA; clone size: NA; J gene: TRBJ2-1; V gene: TRBV7-2
CDR3 DNA: TGTGCCAGCAGTCTTAGCGGGGGGGCCTGGAACACCGGGGAGCTGTTTTTT; CDR3 protein: CASSLSGGAWNTGELFF; D gene: TRBD2; clone size: NA; J gene: TRBJ2-2; V gene: TRBV9
CDR3 DNA: TGTGCCAGCAGCCAACTAGCGGGAGCGAACACCGGGGAGCTGTTTTTT; CDR3 protein: CASSQLAGANTGELFF; D gene: TRBD2; clone size: NA; J gene: TRBJ2-2; V gene: TRBV14
CDR3 DNA: TGTGCCAGCAGCCACATCCCACAGATTTTCTATGGCTACACCTTC; CDR3 protein: CASSHIPQIFYGYTF; D gene: NA; clone size: NA; J gene: TRBJ1-2; V gene: TRBV7-6
CDR3 DNA: TGTGCCAGCAGATTATACGCCCAAGGCGGGGGGATTTACGAGCAGTACTTC; CDR3 protein: CASRLYAQGGGIYEQYF; D gene: TRBD2; clone size: NA; J gene: TRBJ2-7; V gene: TRBV27
CDR3 DNA: TGTGCCAGCAGCCAAGCCGGGACTATCAGCAATGAGCAGTTCTTC; CDR3 protein: CASSQAGTISNEQFF; D gene: TRBD2; clone size: NA; J gene: TRBJ2-1; V gene: TRBV4-2
CDR3 DNA: TGTGCCACCAGTGATTTGGCTACTGAAGAGACCCAGTACTTC; CDR3 protein: CATSDLATEETQYF; D gene: NA; clone size: NA; J gene: TRBJ2-5; V gene: TRBV24-1
CDR3 DNA: TGTGCCAGCAGTGTCCGAGCGGGAGGGCCGTATGAGCAGTTCTTC; CDR3 protein: CASSVRAGGPYEQFF; D gene: TRBD2; clone size: NA; J gene: TRBJ2-1; V gene: TRBV27
CDR3 DNA: TGTGCCAGTAGTGTACTAGCGGGGACATACAATGAGCAGTTCTTC; CDR3 protein: CASSVLAGTYNEQFF; D gene: TRBD2; clone size: NA; J gene: TRBJ2-1; V gene: TRBV19
CDR3 DNA: TGTGCCAGCTCACCGACGGGACAGGGGTCCGGGGAGCTGTTTTTT; CDR3 protein: CASSPTGQGSGELFF; D gene: TRBD1; clone size: NA; J gene: TRBJ2-2; V gene: TRBV18
CDR3 DNA: TGTGCCAGCAGCGCCAGGGGGCCTGGAAACACCATATATTTT; CDR3 protein: CASSARGPGNTIYF; D gene: TRBD1; clone size: NA; J gene: TRBJ1-3; V gene: TRBV9
CDR3 DNA: TGTGCCAGCAGCACGTCGACAGGGACGGGTGAAAAACTGTTTTTT; CDR3 protein: CASSTSTGTGEKLFF; D gene: TRBD1; clone size: NA; J gene: TRBJ1-4; V gene: TRBV9
CDR3 DNA: TGTGCCAGCGCGACAGTGGGCTATGGCTACACCTTC; CDR3 protein: CASATVGYGYTF; D gene: NA; clone size: NA; J gene: TRBJ1-2; V gene: TRBV12-3/TRBV12-4
CDR3 DNA: TGTGCCAGTAGCTCAGGGGGCGCGGGCAATCAGCCCCAGCATTTT; CDR3 protein: CASSSGGAGNQPQHF; D gene: TRBD1; clone size: NA; J gene: TRBJ1-5; V gene: TRBV19
CDR3 DNA: TGTGCCAGCAGCCCTCAGGGGCGTGAGCAGTACTTC; CDR3 protein: CASSPQGREQYF; D gene: NA; clone size: NA; J gene: TRBJ2-7; V gene: TRBV9
CDR3 DNA: TGTGCCAGTACTTACGGGGTACAGGGGTCCTACGAGCAGTACTTC; CDR3 protein: CASTYGVQGSYEQYF; D gene: TRBD1; clone size: NA; J gene: TRBJ2-7; V gene: TRBV19
CDR3 DNA: TGTGCCACCAGTGACCCGGGACAGGGGCGAGGAGAGACCCAGTACTTC; CDR3 protein: CATSDPGQGRGETQYF; D gene: TRBD1; clone size: once; J gene: TRBJ2-5; V gene: TRBV24-1
CDR3 DNA: TGTGCCAGCACCCAAACTAGCGGGGGGCCCAATGAGCAGTTCTTC; CDR3 protein: CASTQTSGGPNEQFF; D gene: TRBD2; clone size: NA; J gene: TRBJ2-1; V gene: TRBV9
CDR3 DNA: TGTGCCAGCAGCTTAGTCAGGGGTCCTTACAATGAGCAGTTCTTC; CDR3 protein: CASSLVRGPYNEQFF; D gene: NA; clone size: NA; J gene: TRBJ2-1; V gene: TRBV13
CDR3 DNA: TGTGCCAGCGGGAGGAGCTCCTACAATGAGCAGTTCTTC; CDR3 protein: CASGRSSYNEQFF; D gene: NA; clone size: NA; J gene: TRBJ2-1; V gene: TRBV9